Below, one T cell receptor (beta chain) is given with its context. This clonotype is medium-sized (0.01 to 0.1%) in its sample. This receptor's antigen is unknown. No base quality information exists; no much larger clone differs at one position. The sample comes from a study of human T cells and chemical hapten exposure (dated by TCRdb to the early 2020s). Context from the whole study: For sensitization, 2% DPC in acetone was applied to a roughly 2 cm by roughly 2 cm area of upper inner arm skin. Patch testing was done on the upper back using Finn chambers containing 0.01% DPC, and results were scored after 6 days according to International Contact Dermatitis Research Group standards. Libraries were pooled for sequencing, and per-sample TCR yields varied mainly because of small differences in library volumes within the pool. Patient blood was sampled pre-sensitization (week 0) and at 2, 6 and about 24 weeks after DPC sensitization. The study tracked peripheral blood TCR repertoire changes in vivo during primary and secondary sensitization to the hapten diphenylcyclopropenone (DPC) in alopecia patients. For every blood RNA sample, sequencing covered both the TCR alpha and TCR beta chains. Blood for TCR sequencing was provided by twenty-nine alopecia patients at one to four time points (pre-sensitization, 2, 6 and 24 weeks). Most of the patients in the cohort were female, and the cohort covered alopecia areata with under or over 50% scalp involvement, alopecia totalis and alopecia universalis. Weekly therapeutic DPC doses were additionally applied to the scalp of patients throughout the roughly 25-week study period. Results the study describes overall, beyond this receptor: A positive correlation was found between the number of PT1 expanded TCRs and patch test score, with significance reached at thresholds 8, 16 and 32 but not 4. Significantly more large CDR3 similarity clusters were formed by expanded TCRs than by pre-sensitization or healthy control sets, consistent with antigen-driven responses. Repeated subsampling changed both the strength of the expansion versus patch-test correlation and the threshold at which that correlation became significant. No change with DPC sensitization was found in the number of TCRs above 1 in 1000 frequency, and no evidence of global repertoire structure alterations was found. All patients had alopecia, a presumed autoimmune disease, so their immune response might differ from that of healthy individuals.

The label giving this sample's time point can be read as: patch test 2, 6 weeks after DPC sensitization. Per the publication, the treatment or condition label means: therapeutic diphenylcyclopropenone sensitization with weekly scalp DPC. Total RNA was extracted from unfractionated whole blood that had been collected in Tempus Blood RNA tubes. Blood at each patch-test visit was drawn before the patch test was applied. Patients were eligible if aged 18 to 70, diagnosed with alopecia and judged suitable for DPC therapy, and pregnant patients were excluded. The library was obtained by RACE. For sequencing, a NextSeq 500 was employed. During library preparation, unique molecular identifiers were attached to individual cDNA molecules so that TCRs could be counted in a quantitative, reproducible way. Regarding the original processing steps: The median number of TCRs per sample was around 100,000, ranging from about 23,224 to 750,000. The Decombinator software suite was used to annotate V, J and CDR3 in the TCR reads. Every sample was subsampled to the same number of TCRs (28,000) for the PS versus PT1 abundance plots. TCRs were defined as expanded if absent before sensitization and observed at least eight times at the 2-week time point. TCRdb handled the public reads itself, with Q25 trimming in fastp and clone calling in MiXCR, and kept productive beta chains. All rows with the same CDR3 protein become a single entry with the most common DNA and genes. TCRdb, not the original authors, processed these V and J calls. The sample profile shows 35,000 to 50,000 distinct CDR3 sequences; around a tenth of them were found once. More than 13% of the sample goes to the ten largest clones.

V is pruned by 0 bases and J by 4 bases, leaving 2 bases of the junction without a gene match. Including cysteine and phenylalanine, the CDR3 has 16 amino acids. Just CDR3 DNA is preserved here, 48 bases in frame from base 1. CDR1 and CDR2 are drawn from the germline V gene: LGHNA, YSLEER. The sequence links TRBV4-3 to TRBJ2-3; 12 bases in the middle match TRBD2. The origin of this receptor is a woman in her 30s with alopecia areata. Some clones in this sample may be carry-over from other donors' samples. This material consisted of whole blood, taken in connection with sensitization to the hapten diphenylcyclopropenone (DPC). The DNA sequence reads TGCGCCAGCAGCCAAGATCTAGCGGGGGGGCCAGATACGCAGTATTTT. Its translation reads: CASSQDLAGGPDTQYF.